The text below deals with one TCR beta chain. Clones were sequenced by immunoSEQ multiplex PCR, and TCRdb holds only the in-frame ones, with some missing. The sample consists of over 55,000 clones, approximately 81% of them appearing once. The record originates from a study of blood T cell repertoires in COVID-19. Participant-reported clinical history was the basis for cohort assignment. V lost 9 bases, J lost 6 bases, and 9 bases stayed unmatched. The CDR3 extends over 14 amino acids. Per the germline V gene, CDR1 is KGHDR and CDR2 is SFDVKD. The rearrangement uses TRBV24-1 and TRBJ2-1; 8 bases match TRBD2. The source material was PBMCs or T cells enriched from blood (not recorded which). This receptor was identified in a woman aged 40 to 50 with acute COVID-19. The CDR3 DNA reads TGTGCCACCGGGACCCGGACTAGCTTCAATGAGCAGTTCTTC. Protein sequence: CATGTRTSFNEQFF.